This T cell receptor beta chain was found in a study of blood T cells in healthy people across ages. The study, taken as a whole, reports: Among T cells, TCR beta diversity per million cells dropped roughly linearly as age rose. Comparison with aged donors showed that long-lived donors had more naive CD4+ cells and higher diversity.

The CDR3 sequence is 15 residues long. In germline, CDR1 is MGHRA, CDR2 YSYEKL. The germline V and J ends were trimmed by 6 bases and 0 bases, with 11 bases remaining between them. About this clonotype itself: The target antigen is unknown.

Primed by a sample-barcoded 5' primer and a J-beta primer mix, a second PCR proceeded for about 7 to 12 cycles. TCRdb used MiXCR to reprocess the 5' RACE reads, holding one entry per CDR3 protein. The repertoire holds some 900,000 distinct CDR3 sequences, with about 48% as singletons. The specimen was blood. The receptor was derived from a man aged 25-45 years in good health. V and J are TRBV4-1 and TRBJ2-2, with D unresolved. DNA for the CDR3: TGCGCCAGCAGAAGGACGGATACGAACACCGGGGAGCTGTTTTTT. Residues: CASRRTDTNTGELFF.